This entry lists 13 T cell receptor beta chains sequenced from one sample in a study of blood T cell repertoires in COVID-19. The table came from immunoSEQ multiplex PCR; TCRdb's copy has only in-frame clones and leaves some out. Among roughly 190,000 clones listed, about 83% were seen once. Sequencing was done on a sample of peripheral blood. These receptors were collected from a woman in her 70s with active or convalescent COVID-19.

The genes are TRBV19 and TRBJ2-5; TRBD1 matches 7 bases. The J segment lost 3 bases and the V segment lost 4 bases, leaving 5 bases of the junction unmatched. Per germline, CDR1 LNHDA and CDR2 SQIVND (reference sequence). The CDR3 sequence is 14 residues long. The CDR3 sequence: CASSSYQGEETQYF. CDR3 coding DNA: TGTGCCAGTAGTAGCTATCAGGGGGAAGAGACCCAGTACTTC.

This sequence joins TRBV4-1 and TRBJ2-7; D unresolved. Germline V gene lookup returns CDR1 MGHRA and CDR2 YSYEKL. The ends were cut back, 4 bases at V and 6 bases at J, with 7 bases in the middle. This CDR3 is 11 amino acids long. This CDR3 reads CASSRNGEQYF. The CDR3 nucleotides are TGCGCCAGCAGCCGAAACGGCGAGCAGTACTTC.

The chain joins TRBV5-1 to TRBJ1-1; D remains unclear. Trimming left V 2 bases short and J 6 bases short, with 11 bases between. CDR3 size: 13 residues. CDR1 is SGHRS, CDR2 YFSETQ, per germline. The CDR3 DNA reads as TGCGCCAGCAGCTTCTCCGTTTATGCTGAAGCTTTCTTT. It translates to CASSFSVYAEAFF.

This clone was observed a few times. V gene TRBV5-1 combines with J gene TRBJ2-3, with D uncertain. The CDR3 spans 13 residues. The V end was cut by 1 base, the J end by 6 bases, with 9 bases between. Per the germline V gene, CDR1 is SGHRS and CDR2 is YFSETQ. The CDR3 region is CASSLYDMDTQYF. The DNA of the CDR3 is TGCGCCAGCAGCTTGTATGACATGGATACGCAGTATTTT.

The V and J genes are TRBV25-1 and TRBJ2-5; TRBD1 aligns across 8 bases. The CDR3 runs 15 residues. Unmatched junction bases numbered 10, after V lost 6 bases and J lost 4 bases. In germline, CDR1 is MGHDK, CDR2 SYGVNS. The CDR3 DNA reads TGTGCCAGCAGCCTCGGACAGGGCCCACTAGAGACCCAGTACTTC. Amino acid sequence: CASSLGQGPLETQYF.

The chain is built from TRBV9 and TRBJ2-1, with 8 positions matching TRBD1. Trimming at V came to 0 bases and at J to 3 bases, leaving 5 bases not matched to a gene. The CDR3 length is 16 residues. Per germline, CDR1 SGDLS and CDR2 YYNGEE. CDR3 bases: TGTGCCAGCAGCGTAGGAGCCGGGACAGGCTACAATGAGCAGTTCTTC. Its protein is CASSVGAGTGYNEQFF. The whole variable domain, filled in from reference TRBV9 and TRBJ2-1, reads DSGVTQTPKHLITATGQRVTLRCSPRSGDLSVYWYQQSLDQGLQFLIQYYNGEERAKGNILERFSAQQFPDLHSELNLSSLELGDSALYFCASSVGAGTGYNEQFFGPGTRLTVL.

This chain uses TRBV19 with TRBJ2-1; weak D call: TRBD2 (7 bases). Germline V CDR1 and CDR2: LNHDA, SQIVND (reference sequence). V lost 5 bases and J lost 3, with 17 bases in between. The CDR3 spans 16 residues. For the CDR3, the DNA is TGTGCCAGTAGTCCTCAGGGAGGGGGTAACTACAATGAGCAGTTCTTC. Amino acid sequence: CASSPQGGGNYNEQFF. Together with reference TRBV19 and TRBJ2-1, the CDR3 gives the full variable domain: DGGITQSPKYLFRKEGQNVTLSCEQNLNHDAMYWYRQDPGQGLRLIYYSQIVNDFQKGDIAEGYSVSREKKESFPLTVTSAQKNPTAFYLCASSPQGGGNYNEQFFGPGTRLTVL.

CDR3 nucleotide sequence: TGTGCCAGCAGCTCGACAGGGGGCCAGGAGACCCAGTACTTC. Translating gives CASSSTGGQETQYF. The genes are TRBV7-8 and TRBJ2-5; 10 nucleotides line up with TRBD1. CDR3 length equals 14 residues. V was clipped by 4 bases and J by 5 bases; unmatched bases: 4. CDR1 is SGHVS and CDR2 is FQNEAQ in the germline V gene.

The chain combines TRBV19 with TRBJ1-6; 9 bases are a match to TRBD1. The V segment lost 8 bases and the J segment 7 bases; nucleotides outside the gene matches: 15. Germline assignment: CDR1 LNHDA and CDR2 SQIVND (reference sequence). The CDR3 is 17 amino acids. CDR3 sequence reads: CASGALRTGAGNSPLHF. The CDR3, as DNA: TGTGCCAGTGGAGCGTTAAGGACAGGGGCCGGGAATTCACCCCTCCACTTT.

The gene calls are TRBV18 and TRBJ2-7, with TRBD1 as a possible D gene (7 bases). CDR1 is KGHSH, CDR2 LQKENI, per germline. The CDR3 runs 15 residues. V was trimmed by 0 bases and J by 4 bases, leaving 13 bases between them. The CDR3 loop reads CASSPPGQGGYEQYF. CDR3 bases: TGTGCCAGCTCACCACCTGGCCAGGGGGGTTACGAGCAGTACTTC.

The chain has TRBV5-1 and TRBJ1-2, with 9 nucleotides matching TRBD1. The CDR3 is made up of 14 amino acids. The germline CDR1 and CDR2 sequences are SGHRS and YFSETQ. V shed 1 base, J shed 5 bases, and the junction held 3 bases outside the gene matches. CDR3 in DNA: TGCGCCAGCAGCTTGACAGACAGGGGGTATGGCTACACCTTC. Encoded protein: CASSLTDRGYGYTF.

The chain combines TRBV28 with TRBJ1-5, with a possible D match to TRBD1 (6 bases). Deletions cut 3 bases from V and 1 base from J, with 10 bases between. CDR1 and CDR2 from the germline V gene are MDHEN and SYDVKM. The CDR3 loop spans 15 amino acids. CDR3 nucleotide sequence: TGTGCCAGCAGTTTTACAGGGATCAGCAATCAGCCCCAGCATTTT. The encoded protein is CASSFTGISNQPQHF.

The chain recombines TRBV14 with TRBJ1-1; no clear D gene. Germline V lookup: CDR1 SGHDN, CDR2 FVKESK. V was pared by 1 base and J by 7 bases, with 19 bases between. The CDR3 is 16 residues long. The CDR3 sequence is CASSQVAGVLVGEAFF. The CDR3 nucleotides read TGTGCCAGCAGCCAAGTAGCCGGGGTTTTGGTGGGTGAAGCTTTCTTT.